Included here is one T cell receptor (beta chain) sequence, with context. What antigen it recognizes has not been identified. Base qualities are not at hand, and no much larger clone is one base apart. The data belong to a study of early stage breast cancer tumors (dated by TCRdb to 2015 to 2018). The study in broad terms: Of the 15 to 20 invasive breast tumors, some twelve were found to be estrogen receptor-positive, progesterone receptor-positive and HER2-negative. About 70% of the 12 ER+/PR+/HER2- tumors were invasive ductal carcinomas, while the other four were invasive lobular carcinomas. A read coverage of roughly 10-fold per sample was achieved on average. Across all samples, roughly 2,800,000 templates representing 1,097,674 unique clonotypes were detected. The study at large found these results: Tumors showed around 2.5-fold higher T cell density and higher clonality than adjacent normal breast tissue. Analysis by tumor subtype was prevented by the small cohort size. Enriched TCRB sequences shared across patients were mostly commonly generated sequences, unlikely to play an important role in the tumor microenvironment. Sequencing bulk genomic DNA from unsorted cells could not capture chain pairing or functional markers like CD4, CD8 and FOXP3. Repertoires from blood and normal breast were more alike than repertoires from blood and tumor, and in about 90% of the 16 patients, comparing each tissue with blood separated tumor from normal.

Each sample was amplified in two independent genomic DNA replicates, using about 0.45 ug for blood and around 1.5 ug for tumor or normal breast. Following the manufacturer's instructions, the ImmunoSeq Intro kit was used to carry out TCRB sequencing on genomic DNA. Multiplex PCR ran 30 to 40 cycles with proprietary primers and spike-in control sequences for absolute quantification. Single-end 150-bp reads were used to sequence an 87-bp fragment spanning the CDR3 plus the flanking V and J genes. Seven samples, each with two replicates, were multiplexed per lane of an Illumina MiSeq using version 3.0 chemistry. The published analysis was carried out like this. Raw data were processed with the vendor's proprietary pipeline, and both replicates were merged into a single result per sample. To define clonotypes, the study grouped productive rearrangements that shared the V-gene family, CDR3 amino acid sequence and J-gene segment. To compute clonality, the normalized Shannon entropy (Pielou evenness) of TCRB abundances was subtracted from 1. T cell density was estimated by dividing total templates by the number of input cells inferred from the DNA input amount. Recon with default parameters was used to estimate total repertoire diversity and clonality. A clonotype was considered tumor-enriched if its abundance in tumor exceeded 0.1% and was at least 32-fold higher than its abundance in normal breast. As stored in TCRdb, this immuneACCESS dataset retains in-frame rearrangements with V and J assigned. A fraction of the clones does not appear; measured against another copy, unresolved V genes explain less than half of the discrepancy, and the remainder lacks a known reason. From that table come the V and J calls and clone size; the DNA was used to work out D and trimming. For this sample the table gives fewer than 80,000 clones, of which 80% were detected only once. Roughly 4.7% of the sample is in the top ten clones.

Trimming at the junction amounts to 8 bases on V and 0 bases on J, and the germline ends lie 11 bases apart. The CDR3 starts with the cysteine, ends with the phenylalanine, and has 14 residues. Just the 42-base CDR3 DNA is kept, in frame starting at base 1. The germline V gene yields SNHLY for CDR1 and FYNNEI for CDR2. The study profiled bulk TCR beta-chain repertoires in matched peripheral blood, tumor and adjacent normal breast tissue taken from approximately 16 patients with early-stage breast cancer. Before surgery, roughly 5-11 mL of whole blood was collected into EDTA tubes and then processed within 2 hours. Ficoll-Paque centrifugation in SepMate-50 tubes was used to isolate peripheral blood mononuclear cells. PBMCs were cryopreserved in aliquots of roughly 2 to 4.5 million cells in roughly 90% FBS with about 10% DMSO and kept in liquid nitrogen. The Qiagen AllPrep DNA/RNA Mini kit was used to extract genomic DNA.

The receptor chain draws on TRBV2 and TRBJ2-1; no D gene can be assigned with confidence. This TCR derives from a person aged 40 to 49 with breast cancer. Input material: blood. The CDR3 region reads CASLNLISYNEQFF. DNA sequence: TGTGCCAGCTTGAACCTAATCTCCTACAATGAGCAGTTCTTC.